Listed here are 3 T cell receptor beta chains from one sample, sequenced in a study of blood T cell repertoires in COVID-19. Repertoires were generated with immunoSEQ multiplex PCR, while TCRdb's copy carries only in-frame clones and drops some. This repertoire shows roughly 220,000 clones, over 70% found once; its top ten account for about 5.5%. Material for sequencing was peripheral blood. The receptors stem from a woman in her seventies with acute or convalescent COVID-19.

The chain joins TRBV3-1 (or the pseudogene TRBV3-2) to TRBJ2-7, with D hard to call. The CDR3 covers 11 residues. V shed 4 bases and J shed 3 bases, with 4 bases lying between them. CDR1 and CDR2 from the germline V gene are LGHDT and YNNKEL (reference sequence). CDR3 nucleotide sequence: TGTGCCAGCAGCCGGAGCTACGAGCAGTACTTC. Protein sequence: CASSRSYEQYF.

The chain uses TRBV19 and TRBJ2-5, with D uncertain. The CDR3 totals 13 residues. With 3 bases removed from V and 5 bases from J, the gap between germline ends came to 10 bases. Germline assignment: CDR1 LNHDA and CDR2 SQIVND (reference sequence). The CDR3 sequence: CASSISVRETQYF. The CDR3 nucleotides read TGTGCCAGTAGTATCTCCGTCCGGGAGACCCAGTACTTC.

This rearrangement joins TRBV2 to TRBJ1-4; a possible D gene is TRBD1 (5 bases). The CDR3 loop spans 12 amino acids. Trimming took 6 bases from V and 7 from J, leaving 9 bases between them. Germline-derived CDR1 and CDR2 are SNHLY and FYNNEI. CDR3: CASSRDSEKLFF. The DNA of the CDR3 is TGTGCCAGCAGCAGGGATTCTGAAAAACTGTTTTTT.